This passage covers 14 T cell receptor beta chains from one sample sequenced in a study of Graves' ophthalmopathy and Graves' hyperthyroidism. Amplification of TCR beta CDR3 regions used RNA transcripts. HTBI primers primed a first-round RT-PCR, and a second-round multiplex PCR followed. TCRdb itself ran the multiplex PCR reads through MiXCR, one entry per CDR3 protein. The repertoire holds about 230,000 distinct CDR3 sequences, with around 45% as singletons. Sequenced sample: peripheral blood. The receptor set was obtained from an adult man with Graves' ophthalmopathy.

The sample holds one count of this clonotype. The chain has TRBV19 and TRBJ1-4; D remains ambiguous. Looked up from germline, CDR1 is LNHDA and CDR2 is SQIVND (reference sequence). CDR3 length: 14 amino acids. Between the trimmed V and J ends, which lost 0 bases and 3 bases, there was a span of 5 bases. The CDR3 loop is CASSIDSANEKLFF. As DNA, the CDR3 is TGTGCCAGTAGTATAGACAGCGCTAATGAAAAACTGTTTTTT. Based on the CDR3 plus reference TRBV19 and TRBJ1-4, the full variable domain is DGGITQSPKYLFRKEGQNVTLSCEQNLNHDAMYWYRQDPGQGLRLIYYSQIVNDFQKGDIAEGYSVSREKKESFPLTVTSAQKNPTAFYLCASSIDSANEKLFFGSGTQLSVL.

This clonotype is a singleton in its sample. One end of the junction is discordant with germline, which a read error may explain. This chain joins TRBV9 and TRBJ2-2, with unresolved D. CDR1 and CDR2 (germline): SGDLS, YYNGEE. CDR3 length: 14 residues. CDR3 sequence (DNA): TGCGCCAGCAGCCATAGGGTGAACACCGGGGAGCTGTTTTTT. Translating it yields CASSHRVNTGELFF.

The chain joins TRBV5-1 to TRBJ2-5, with a tentative D call TRBD2 (6 bases). This CDR3 has 14 amino acids. With 2 bases removed from V and 4 bases from J, the gap between germline ends came to 12 bases. Per germline, CDR1 SGHRS and CDR2 YFSETQ. CDR3 sequence: CASSFSQGGETQYF. Here the CDR3 DNA reads TGCGCCAGCAGCTTTTCTCAGGGAGGAGAGACCCAGTACTTC.

The chain uses TRBV9 and TRBJ1-6; D remains ambiguous. V was trimmed by 0 bases and J by 5 bases, leaving 9 bases between them. Germline V gives CDR1 SGDLS, CDR2 YYNGEE. This CDR3 has 15 amino acids. CDR3 bases: TGTGCCAGCAGCGTAGGGATGGCGGATAATTCACCCCTCCACTTT. Translated: CASSVGMADNSPLHF.

This chain joins TRBV7-9 and TRBJ1-2, with D possibly being TRBD1 (5 bases). Germline V gene sequence: CDR1 SEHNR, CDR2 FQNEAQ (reference sequence). Trimming cost V 0 bases and J 3 bases, with 14 bases left between them. The CDR3 consists of 16 residues. CDR3 nucleotides: TGTGCCAGCAGCTTAGCAGGGACGGCGAGCGACTATGGCTACACCTTC. Amino acids: CASSLAGTASDYGYTF.

This clonotype was picked up one time. The rearrangement joins TRBV11-2 to TRBJ1-1; D unclear. Trimming stripped 4 bases from V and 1 base from J, with 22 bases between. The CDR3 is 18 residues long. Germline V gene sequence: CDR1 SGHAT, CDR2 FQNNGV. The CDR3 loop is CASSSPVNVFRGNTEAFF. CDR3 DNA: TGTGCCAGCAGCTCCCCGGTGAACGTATTCCGGGGGAACACTGAAGCTTTCTTT.

The V and J genes are TRBV25-1 and TRBJ1-4; the D gene is possibly TRBD1 (6 bases). CDR3 length: 15 amino acids. V was trimmed by 4 bases and J by 5 bases, leaving 14 bases between them. The germline V gene encodes CDR1 MGHDK and CDR2 SYGVNS. CDR3: CASSALDSGNEKLFF. CDR3 DNA sequence: TGTGCCAGCAGTGCCTTGGACAGCGGAAATGAAAAACTGTTTTTT.

J is TRBJ1-1 and V is TRBV7-9, with TRBD1 as a possible D gene (5 bases). Germline V lookup: CDR1 SEHNR, CDR2 FQNEAQ (reference sequence). The CDR3 is 14 amino acids. Trimming took off 0 bases at V and 4 bases at J, with 9 bases between the two ends. This CDR3 reads CASSLASGGTEAFF. CDR3 DNA: TGTGCCAGCAGCTTAGCTTCCGGGGGCACTGAAGCTTTCTTT.

This clonotype was seen many times. This chain connects TRBV7-9 to TRBJ1-2; TRBD1 might be the D (5 bases). CDR3 length: 16 residues. CDR1 is SEHNR, CDR2 FQNEAQ, per germline (reference sequence). V lost 5 bases and J 1 base, leaving 17 bases between the germline ends. CDR3 protein: CASSATTGPVNYGYTF. As DNA, the CDR3 is TGTGCCAGCAGCGCCACAACAGGTCCCGTTAACTATGGCTACACCTTC.

The chain employs TRBV6-6 and TRBJ1-5; a possible D gene is TRBD1 (5 bases). The length of the CDR3 is 12 residues. The V and J ends lost 6 bases and 7 bases respectively, with 10 bases between them. Germline-derived CDR1 and CDR2 are MNHNY and SVGAGI (reference sequence). As DNA, the CDR3 is TGTGCCAGCAGCTCACAGGACCAGCCCCAGCATTTT. Protein sequence: CASSSQDQPQHF.

As to this clonotype: Germline and junction disagree at one end, which may indicate a read error. V gene TRBV7-7 combines with J gene TRBJ2-3; no clear D gene. Germline lookup yields CDR1 SSHAT and CDR2 FNYEAQ (reference sequence). The CDR3 extends over 13 amino acids. The CDR3 DNA sequence: TGTGCTAGCAGCTTAGTCCCGGAAGATACGCAGTATTTT. Translating it yields CASSLVPEDTQYF.

The chain recombines TRBV7-2 with TRBJ1-2; D may be TRBD1 (6 bases). The CDR3 is 14 amino acids. V was clipped by 1 base and J by 6 bases, with 12 bases between them. CDR1 is SGHTA and CDR2 is FQGNSA in the germline V gene. Written as DNA, the CDR3 is TGTGCCAGCAGCTTAGGGGGGCCGGTGCATGGCTACACCTTC. Translation: CASSLGGPVHGYTF. Full variable domain (outside the CDR3, taken from reference TRBV7-2 and TRBJ1-2): GAGVSQSPSNKVTEKGKDVELRCDPISGHTALYWYRQSLGQGLEFLIYFQGNSAPDKSGLPSDRFSAERTGGSVSTLTIQRTQQEDSAVYLCASSLGGPVHGYTFGSGTRLTVV.

This clonotype was seen repeatedly, ten times or more. The chain has TRBV20-1 and TRBJ1-4, with 8 bases lining up with TRBD1. With 5 bases clipped from V and 5 bases from J, the junction kept 7 bases outside the gene matches. This CDR3 has 14 amino acids. The germline V gene has CDR1 DFQATT and CDR2 SNEGSKA (reference sequence). CDR3 DNA: TGCAGTGCTTCCCCCGGGACAGGAAATGAAAAACTGTTTTTT. Encoded protein: CSASPGTGNEKLFF.

In this sample, this clonotype turned up many times. The chain uses TRBV12-3 or TRBV12-4 and TRBJ1-2; possible D gene TRBD1, 5 bases. This CDR3 is built from 12 residues. Trimming shortened V by 5 bases and J by 8 bases, and 12 bases separated the two germline ends. CDR3 in DNA: TGTGCCAGCAGTCTTACAGGCTTAGGCTACACCTTC. Protein sequence: CASSLTGLGYTF.